This TCR beta chain was sequenced in a study of radiation and T cells in renal cell carcinoma. This clone appeared many times. Treatment of the sample: treatment-naive control, cytoreductive nephrectomy. The patient's renal cell carcinoma had clear cell pathology. Sequenced by immunoSEQ multiplex PCR; TCRdb stores in-frame clones only, minus some. The sample lists approximately 25,000 clones, around half occurring once. CDR1 LNHDA and CDR2 SQIVND come from the germline V gene (reference sequence). Trimming cost V 5 bases and J 0 bases, with 13 bases left between them. This CDR3 contains 15 residues. The specimen was tumor tissue, collected from a patient whose treatment was nephrectomy without radiotherapy. This receptor was identified in a human donor with renal cell carcinoma. The rearrangement links TRBV19 to TRBJ1-2; D call uncertain. The CDR3 region has the DNA TGTGCCAGTAGTCAACCCGGGGATTCTAACTATGGCTACACCTTC. Translation gives CASSQPGDSNYGYTF. Filled out from reference TRBV19 and TRBJ1-2, the complete variable domain reads DGGITQSPKYLFRKEGQNVTLSCEQNLNHDAMYWYRQDPGQGLRLIYYSQIVNDFQKGDIAEGYSVSREKKESFPLTVTSAQKNPTAFYLCASSQPGDSNYGYTFGSGTRLTVV.